This is a list of T cell receptor beta chains from one sample in a study of T cells in Graves' hyperthyroidism and ophthalmopathy. TCRdb re-analysed the multiplex PCR reads in MiXCR, keeping a single row per CDR3 protein. The sample includes about 420,000 distinct CDR3 sequences, roughly 14% of them seen just once. Sequenced: blood. Receptor source: a woman between 18 and 30 years old with Graves' hyperthyroidism. Both conserved end residues are part of each CDR3. Fields, in order: CDR3 DNA, CDR3 protein, clone size, V gene, J gene, D gene. D genes are given only for firm matches. A clone size is listed for some rows: how often the clone was seen (once, few, many), or a class if it is expanded.

DNA: TGTGCCAGCAGCCCAAACATGGTTAGCACAGATACGCAGTATTTT
CDR3: CASSPNMVSTDTQYF
size: many
V: TRBV7-2
J: TRBJ2-3
D: NA

DNA: TGTGCCAGCAGTCGGGAGGCGGGGACTAGCGGGAGATATAGTTCGGGCGAGCAGTACTTC
CDR3: CASSREAGTSGRYSSGEQYF
size: NA
V: TRBV6-2/TRBV6-3
J: TRBJ2-7
D: TRBD2

DNA: TGTGCCAGCAACGGCGGGGGACGGGATGAGCAGTTCTTC
CDR3: CASNGGGRDEQFF
size: NA
V: TRBV6-1
J: TRBJ2-1
D: TRBD2

DNA: TGTGCCAGCAGCCGGACTAGCGAGATCAACGAGCAGTACTTC
CDR3: CASSRTSEINEQYF
size: few
V: TRBV14
J: TRBJ2-7
D: TRBD2

DNA: TGTGCCAGCACCTCCGGGGCAGATTCGTCTAGGGGCTACACCTTC
CDR3: CASTSGADSSRGYTF
size: NA
V: TRBV6-2/TRBV6-3
J: TRBJ1-2
D: NA

DNA: TGTGCCAGCAGTGAATCACCGGGACAGGGTGGGAATGAGCAGTTCTTC
CDR3: CASSESPGQGGNEQFF
size: many
V: TRBV6-1
J: TRBJ2-1
D: TRBD1

DNA: TGTGCCAGCAGTCCCTCCAAAGGTAAAATTGAGCAGTTCTTC
CDR3: CASSPSKGKIEQFF
size: many
V: TRBV28
J: TRBJ2-1
D: NA

DNA: TGTGCCAGCAGTCCGATTACAGGGCCTTATAGCAATCAGCCCCAGCATTTT
CDR3: CASSPITGPYSNQPQHF
size: many
V: TRBV6-1
J: TRBJ1-5
D: NA

DNA: TGCAGTGCTAGCGGGGGCTACGAGCAGTACTTC
CDR3: CSASGGYEQYF
size: many
V: TRBV20-1
J: TRBJ2-7
D: NA

DNA: TGTGCCAGTAGTATTTCGGGCAGCAGACGGGGTGAGCAGTTCTTC
CDR3: CASSISGSRRGEQFF
size: NA
V: TRBV19
J: TRBJ2-1
D: NA

DNA: TGTGCCAGCAGTTTCGGGGTATTGAACACTGAAGCTTTCTTT
CDR3: CASSFGVLNTEAFF
size: many
V: TRBV12-3/TRBV12-4
J: TRBJ1-1
D: NA

DNA: TGTGCCACCAGCAGAGGACTAGCGGGAGACAATGAGCAGTTCTTC
CDR3: CATSRGLAGDNEQFF
size: few
V: TRBV15
J: TRBJ2-1
D: TRBD2

DNA: TGCAGTGCTGGACAGGGAAGGGGTCGGGAAAAACTGTTTTTT
CDR3: CSAGQGRGREKLFF
size: many
V: TRBV20-1
J: TRBJ1-4
D: TRBD1

DNA: TGCAGTCCCCGGACAGCAAATTCACCCCTCCACTTT
CDR3: CSPRTANSPLHF
size: few
V: TRBV20-1
J: TRBJ1-6
D: NA

DNA: TGTGCCAGCAGTTTTCGGGCTAGCGGGGGGCCTAACCAAGAGACCCAGTACTTC
CDR3: CASSFRASGGPNQETQYF
size: few
V: TRBV12-3/TRBV12-4
J: TRBJ2-5
D: TRBD2

DNA: TGTGCCAGCAGCTTAGAGGCCAGACCCTATGGCTACACCTTC
CDR3: CASSLEARPYGYTF
size: many
V: TRBV11-2
J: TRBJ1-2
D: NA

DNA: TGTGCCAGCAGCTCACGAGGGGCCGACAGGTCCTATGGCTACACCTTC
CDR3: CASSSRGADRSYGYTF
size: many
V: TRBV7-6
J: TRBJ1-2
D: NA

DNA: TGTGCCAGCAGTTTAGCTTCCCCGGGGGAGCTGTTTTTT
CDR3: CASSLASPGELFF
size: NA
V: TRBV28
J: TRBJ2-2
D: NA

DNA: TGTGCCACCAGAACCGGGACAGTAATCAATCAGCCCCAGCATTTT
CDR3: CATRTGTVINQPQHF
size: many
V: TRBV28
J: TRBJ1-5
D: TRBD1

DNA: TGTGCCAGCAGTTCCGGGACAGGGGAAGGGCGAAAACTGTTTTTT
CDR3: CASSSGTGEGRKLFF
size: NA
V: TRBV6-9
J: TRBJ1-4
D: TRBD1

DNA: TGCAGTGCTAGTTTTACAGGGGAAAACACCATATATTTT
CDR3: CSASFTGENTIYF
size: few
V: TRBV20-1
J: TRBJ1-3
D: TRBD1

DNA: TGCGCCAGCAGGCGGGGCTGGGGGGGCGGGACAGATACGCAGTATTTT
CDR3: CASRRGWGGGTDTQYF
size: NA
V: TRBV4-1
J: TRBJ2-3
D: NA

DNA: TGTGCCAGCAGCCCTGAGACAGGACTCGGAATAGCTTTCTTT
CDR3: CASSPETGLGIAFF
size: many
V: TRBV2
J: TRBJ1-1
D: NA

DNA: TGCGCCAGCAGAGGGAGAGGGGGCCCTAACACTGAAGCTTTCTTT
CDR3: CASRGRGGPNTEAFF
size: NA
V: TRBV5-1
J: TRBJ1-1
D: TRBD1